Listed here is a single TCR beta chain. A sample-barcoded 5' primer and a J-beta primer mix were used in a second PCR of about 7 to 11 cycles. Samples each returned at least 2.5 million CDR3-containing paired-end reads. TCRdb called the 5' RACE reads again in MiXCR, with one record for every CDR3 protein. Of about 800,000 distinct CDR3 sequences in the sample, roughly 64% are singletons; the top ten hold approximately 20%. In terms of origin and age, donors were healthy Caucasian individuals from Russia aged about 6 to 90. CDR1 and CDR2 (germline): SEHNR, FQNEAQ (reference sequence). This CDR3 has 13 residues. The V gene lost 5 bases and the J gene lost 9 bases, with 17 bases spanning the gap. These data originate in a study of blood T cells in healthy people across ages.

Sequencing was done on a sample of blood. The chain couples TRBV7-9 to TRBJ2-7; tentative D call: TRBD1 (5 bases). This sequence was found in a man aged 30-40 years in good health. CDR3 DNA: TGTGCCAGCAGCGGAGTGGGGCTTGGGGCGCAGTACTTC. Residues: CASSGVGLGAQYF.